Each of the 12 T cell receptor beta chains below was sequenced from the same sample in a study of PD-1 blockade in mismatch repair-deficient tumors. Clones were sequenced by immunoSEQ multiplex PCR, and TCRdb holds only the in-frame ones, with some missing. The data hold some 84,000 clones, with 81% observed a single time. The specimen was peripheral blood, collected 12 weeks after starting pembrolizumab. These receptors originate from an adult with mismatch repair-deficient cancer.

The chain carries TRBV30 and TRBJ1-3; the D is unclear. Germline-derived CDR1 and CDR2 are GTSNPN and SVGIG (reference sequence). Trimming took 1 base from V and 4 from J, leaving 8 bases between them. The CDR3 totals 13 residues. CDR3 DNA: TGTGCCTGGAGTGAGGCGATAGGAAACACCATATATTTT. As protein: CAWSEAIGNTIYF.

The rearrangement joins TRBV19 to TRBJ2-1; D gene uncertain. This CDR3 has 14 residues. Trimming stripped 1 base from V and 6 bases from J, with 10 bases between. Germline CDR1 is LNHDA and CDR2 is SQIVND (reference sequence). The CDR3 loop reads CASSIGVASNEQFF. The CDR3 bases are TGTGCCAGTAGTATAGGGGTCGCAAGCAATGAGCAGTTCTTC.

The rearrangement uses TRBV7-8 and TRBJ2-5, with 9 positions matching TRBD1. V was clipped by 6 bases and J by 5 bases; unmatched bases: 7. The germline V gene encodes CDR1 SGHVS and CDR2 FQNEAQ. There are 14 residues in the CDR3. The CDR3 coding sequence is TGTGCCAGCAGGAGGACAGGGGCTGGGGAGACCCAGTACTTC. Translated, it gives CASRRTGAGETQYF.

DNA for the CDR3: TGCGCCAGCAGCTTACTACAGGGGACGACCTACGAGCAGTACTTC. This codes for CASSLLQGTTYEQYF. The chain employs TRBV5-1 and TRBJ2-7; 7 bases are a match to TRBD1. The V gene's germline CDR1 is SGHRS and CDR2 YFSETQ. V lost 2 bases and J lost 2; bases outside the gene matches: 7. The CDR3 consists of 15 residues.

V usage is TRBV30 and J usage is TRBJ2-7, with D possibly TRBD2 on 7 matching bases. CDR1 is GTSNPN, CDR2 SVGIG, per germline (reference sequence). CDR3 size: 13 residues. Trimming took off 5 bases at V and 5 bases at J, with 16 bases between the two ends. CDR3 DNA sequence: TGTGCCTGGTCCCGGGGGGCTCGAAACGAGCAGTACTTC. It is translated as CAWSRGARNEQYF.

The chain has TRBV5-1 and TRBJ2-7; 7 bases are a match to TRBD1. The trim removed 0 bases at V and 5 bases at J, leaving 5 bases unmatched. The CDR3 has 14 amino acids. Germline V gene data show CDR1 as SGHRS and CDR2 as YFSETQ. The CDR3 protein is CASSLGDRDNEQYF. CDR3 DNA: TGCGCCAGCAGCTTGGGAGACAGGGATAACGAGCAGTACTTC.

The DNA of the CDR3 is TGCGCCAGCAGCCCAGGGACCCTCTCTGGAAACACCATATATTTT. This gives the protein CASSPGTLSGNTIYF. The V gene is TRBV5-1, the J gene TRBJ1-3; maybe TRBD1 (5 bases). Germline loops: CDR1 SGHRS, CDR2 YFSETQ. V was shortened by 4 bases and J by 0 bases, with 11 bases between the two germline ends. The CDR3 loop spans 15 amino acids.

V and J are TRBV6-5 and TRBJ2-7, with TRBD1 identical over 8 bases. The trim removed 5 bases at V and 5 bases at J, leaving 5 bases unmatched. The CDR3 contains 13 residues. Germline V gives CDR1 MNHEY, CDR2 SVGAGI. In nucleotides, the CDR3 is TGTGCCAGCAGTAACCAGGGGGCTGACGAGCAGTACTTC. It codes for CASSNQGADEQYF.

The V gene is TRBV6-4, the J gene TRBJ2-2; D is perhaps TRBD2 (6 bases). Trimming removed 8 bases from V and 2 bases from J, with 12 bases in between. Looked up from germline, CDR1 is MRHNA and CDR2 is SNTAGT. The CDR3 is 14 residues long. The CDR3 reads CASGAGRNTGELFF. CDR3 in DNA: TGTGCCAGCGGCGCGGGAAGAAACACCGGGGAGCTGTTTTTT.

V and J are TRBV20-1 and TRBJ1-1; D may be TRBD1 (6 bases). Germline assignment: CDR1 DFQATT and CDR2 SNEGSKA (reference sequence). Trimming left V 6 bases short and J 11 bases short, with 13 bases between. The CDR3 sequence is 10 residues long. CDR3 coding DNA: TGCAGTGCCCAGGGGTTTGTGGCTTTCTTT. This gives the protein CSAQGFVAFF.

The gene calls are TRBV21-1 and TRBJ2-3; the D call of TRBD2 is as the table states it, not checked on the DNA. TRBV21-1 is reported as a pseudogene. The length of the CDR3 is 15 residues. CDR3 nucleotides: TGTGCCAGCAGCATACCTAGCGGGAGCACAGATACGCAGTATTTT. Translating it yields CASSIPSGSTDTQYF.

CDR3 coding DNA: TGTGCCATCAGGACCGCTGACGCGAACACCGGGGAGCTGTTTTTT. Residues: CAIRTADANTGELFF. V usage is TRBV10-3 and J usage is TRBJ2-2; D is unclear. V lost 6 bases and J lost 0, with 11 bases in between. This CDR3 comprises 15 residues. Germline V gives CDR1 ENHRY, CDR2 SYGVKD.